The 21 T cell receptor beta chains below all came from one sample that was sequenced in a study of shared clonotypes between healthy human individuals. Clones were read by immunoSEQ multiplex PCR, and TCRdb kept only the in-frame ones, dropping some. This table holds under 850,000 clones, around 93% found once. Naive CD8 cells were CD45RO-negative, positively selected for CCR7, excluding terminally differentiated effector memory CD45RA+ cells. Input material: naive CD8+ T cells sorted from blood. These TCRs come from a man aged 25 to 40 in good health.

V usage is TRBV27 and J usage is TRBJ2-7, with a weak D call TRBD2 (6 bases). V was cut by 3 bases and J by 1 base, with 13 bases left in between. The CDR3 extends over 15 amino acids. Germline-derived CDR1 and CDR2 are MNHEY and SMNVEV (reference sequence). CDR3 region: CASSFSDGGSYEQYF. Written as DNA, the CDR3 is TGTGCCAGCAGTTTTAGTGACGGAGGGTCCTACGAGCAGTACTTC.

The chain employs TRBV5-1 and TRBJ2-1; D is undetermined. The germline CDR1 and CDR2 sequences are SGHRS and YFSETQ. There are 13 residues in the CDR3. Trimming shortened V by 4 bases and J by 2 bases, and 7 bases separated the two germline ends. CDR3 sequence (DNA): TGCGCCAGCAGCCACACTACCTACAATGAGCAGTTCTTC. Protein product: CASSHTTYNEQFF. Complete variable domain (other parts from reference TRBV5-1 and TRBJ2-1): KAGVTQTPRYLIKTRGQQVTLSCSPISGHRSVSWYQQTPGQGLQFLFEYFSETQRNKGNFPGRFSGRQFSNSRSEMNVSTLELGDSALYLCASSHTTYNEQFFGPGTRLTVL.

CDR3 sequence: CASSLLSGNYEQYF. DNA for the CDR3: TGTGCCAGCAGTTTACTGAGCGGGAACTACGAGCAGTACTTC. This sequence joins TRBV28 and TRBJ2-7, with 7 positions matching TRBD2. The CDR3 has 14 residues. V shed 2 bases, J shed 3 bases, and the junction held 4 bases outside the gene matches. In germline, CDR1 is MDHEN, CDR2 SYDVKM.

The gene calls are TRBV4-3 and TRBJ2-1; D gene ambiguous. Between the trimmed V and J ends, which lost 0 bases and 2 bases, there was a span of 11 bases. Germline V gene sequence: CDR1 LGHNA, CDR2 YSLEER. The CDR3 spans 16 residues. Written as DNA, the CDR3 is TGCGCCAGCAGCCAAGACCGGGTGGGGACCTACAATGAGCAGTTCTTC. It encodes CASSQDRVGTYNEQFF.

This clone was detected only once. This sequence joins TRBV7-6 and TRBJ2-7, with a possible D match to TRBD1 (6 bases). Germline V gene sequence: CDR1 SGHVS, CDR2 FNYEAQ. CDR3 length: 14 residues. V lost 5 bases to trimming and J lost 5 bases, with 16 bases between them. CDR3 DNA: TGTGCCAGCAGCCATAGACAGGATTCGGACGAGCAGTACTTC. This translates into CASSHRQDSDEQYF. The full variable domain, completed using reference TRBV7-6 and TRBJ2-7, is GAGVSQSPRYKVTKRGQDVALRCDPISGHVSLYWYRQALGQGPEFLTYFNYEAQQDKSGLPNDRFSAERPEGSISTLTIQRTEQRDSAMYRCASSHRQDSDEQYFGPGTRLTVT.

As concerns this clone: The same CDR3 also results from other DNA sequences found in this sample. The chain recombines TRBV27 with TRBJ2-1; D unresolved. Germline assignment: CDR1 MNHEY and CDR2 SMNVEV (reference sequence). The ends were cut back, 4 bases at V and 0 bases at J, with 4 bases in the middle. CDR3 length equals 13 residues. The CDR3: CASSSSSYNEQFF. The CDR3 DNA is TGTGCCAGCAGTTCCAGCTCCTACAATGAGCAGTTCTTC.

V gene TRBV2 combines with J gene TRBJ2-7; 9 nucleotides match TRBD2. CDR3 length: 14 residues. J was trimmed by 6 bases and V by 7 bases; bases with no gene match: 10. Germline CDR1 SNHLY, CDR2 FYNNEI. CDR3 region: CASIGGRAWGEQYF. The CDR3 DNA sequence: TGTGCCAGCATCGGCGGGAGGGCCTGGGGCGAGCAGTACTTC. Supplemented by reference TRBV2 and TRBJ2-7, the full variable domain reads EPEVTQTPSHQVTQMGQEVILRCVPISNHLYFYWYRQILGQKVEFLVSFYNNEISEKSEIFDDQFSVERPDGSNFTLKIRSTKLEDSAMYFCASIGGRAWGEQYFGPGTRLTVT.

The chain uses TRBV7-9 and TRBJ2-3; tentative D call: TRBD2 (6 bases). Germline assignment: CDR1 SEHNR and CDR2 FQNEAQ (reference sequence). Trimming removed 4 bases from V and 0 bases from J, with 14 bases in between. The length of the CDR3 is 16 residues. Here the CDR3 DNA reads TGTGCCAGCAGCTCGGAGCTAGCGCTGAGCACAGATACGCAGTATTTT. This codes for CASSSELALSTDTQYF.

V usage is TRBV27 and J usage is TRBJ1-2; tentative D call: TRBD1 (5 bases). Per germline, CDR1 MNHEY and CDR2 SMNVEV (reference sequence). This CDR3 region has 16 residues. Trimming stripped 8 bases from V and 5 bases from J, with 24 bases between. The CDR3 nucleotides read TGTGCCAGCGGGGGTCTAGGGACGGTCAACTATTATGGCTACACCTTC. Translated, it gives CASGGLGTVNYYGYTF.

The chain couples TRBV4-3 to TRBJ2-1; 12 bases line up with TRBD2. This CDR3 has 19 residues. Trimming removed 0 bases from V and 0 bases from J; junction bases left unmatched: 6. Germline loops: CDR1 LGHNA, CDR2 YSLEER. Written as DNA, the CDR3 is TGCGCCAGCAGCCAAGATACTAGCGGGAGGCTCAGCTCCTACAATGAGCAGTTCTTC. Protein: CASSQDTSGRLSSYNEQFF.

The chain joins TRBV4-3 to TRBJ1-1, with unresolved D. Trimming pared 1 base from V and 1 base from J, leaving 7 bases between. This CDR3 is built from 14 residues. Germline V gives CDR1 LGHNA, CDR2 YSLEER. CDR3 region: CASSQGAGNTEAFF. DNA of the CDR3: TGCGCCAGCAGCCAAGGGGCGGGGAACACTGAAGCTTTCTTT.

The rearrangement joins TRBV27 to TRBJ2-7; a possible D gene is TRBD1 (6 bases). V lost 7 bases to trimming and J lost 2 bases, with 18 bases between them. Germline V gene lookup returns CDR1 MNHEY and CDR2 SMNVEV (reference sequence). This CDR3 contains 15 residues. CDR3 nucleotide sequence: TGTGCCAGCACCAAACTGTCGGACAGTACCTACGAGCAGTACTTC. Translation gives CASTKLSDSTYEQYF.

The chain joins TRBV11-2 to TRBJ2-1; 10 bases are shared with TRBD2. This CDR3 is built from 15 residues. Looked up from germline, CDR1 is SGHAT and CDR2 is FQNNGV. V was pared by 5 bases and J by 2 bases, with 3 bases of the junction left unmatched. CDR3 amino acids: CASSVAGGPYNEQFF. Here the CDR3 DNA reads TGTGCCAGCAGCGTAGCGGGAGGCCCCTACAATGAGCAGTTCTTC.

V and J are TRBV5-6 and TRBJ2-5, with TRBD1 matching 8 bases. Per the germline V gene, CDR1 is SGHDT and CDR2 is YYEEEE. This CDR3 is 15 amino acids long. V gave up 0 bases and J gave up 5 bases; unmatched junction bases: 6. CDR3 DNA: TGTGCCAGCAGCTTGGCACAGGGGGATTGGGAGACCCAGTACTTC. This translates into CASSLAQGDWETQYF. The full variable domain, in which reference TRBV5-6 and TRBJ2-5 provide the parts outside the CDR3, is DAGVTQSPTHLIKTRGQQVTLRCSPKSGHDTVSWYQQALGQGPQFIFQYYEEEERQRGNFPDRFSGHQFPNYSSELNVNALLLGDSALYLCASSLAQGDWETQYFGPGTRLLVL.

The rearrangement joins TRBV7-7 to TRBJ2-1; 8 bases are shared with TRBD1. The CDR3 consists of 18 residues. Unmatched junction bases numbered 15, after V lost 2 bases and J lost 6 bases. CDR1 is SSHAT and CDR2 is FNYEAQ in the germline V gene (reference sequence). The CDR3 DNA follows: TGTGCCAGCAGCTTAACATTCTGGGCCGACAGGGGTGGCAATGAGCAGTTCTTC. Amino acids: CASSLTFWADRGGNEQFF.

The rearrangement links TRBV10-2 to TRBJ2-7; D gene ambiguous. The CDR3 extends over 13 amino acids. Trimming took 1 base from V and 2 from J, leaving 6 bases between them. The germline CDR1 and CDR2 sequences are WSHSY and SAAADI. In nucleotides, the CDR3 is TGCGCCAGCAGTGAGTGGGATACCTACGAGCAGTACTTC. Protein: CASSEWDTYEQYF.

CDR3 sequence reads: CASSPDPNEQYF. In DNA, the CDR3 is TGTGCCAGCTCACCTGACCCGAATGAGCAGTACTTC. The chain has TRBV18 and TRBJ2-7; D gene unclear. V gave up 3 bases and J gave up 7 bases, with 10 bases separating them. The CDR3 is made up of 12 amino acids. From germline, CDR1 is KGHSH and CDR2 LQKENI.

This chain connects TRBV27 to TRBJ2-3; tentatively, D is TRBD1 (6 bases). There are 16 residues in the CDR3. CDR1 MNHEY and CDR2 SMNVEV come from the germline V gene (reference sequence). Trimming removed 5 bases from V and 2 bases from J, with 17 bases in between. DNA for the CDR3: TGTGCCAGCAGTGGTTACCGGGACACCGACACAGATACGCAGTATTTT. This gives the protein CASSGYRDTDTDTQYF.

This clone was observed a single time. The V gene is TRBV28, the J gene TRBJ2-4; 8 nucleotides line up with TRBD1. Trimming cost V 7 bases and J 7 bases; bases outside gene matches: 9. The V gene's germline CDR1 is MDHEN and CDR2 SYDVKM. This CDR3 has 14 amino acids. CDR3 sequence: CASTRDRYRNIQYF. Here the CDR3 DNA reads TGTGCCAGCACCCGGGACAGGTACCGCAACATTCAGTACTTC.

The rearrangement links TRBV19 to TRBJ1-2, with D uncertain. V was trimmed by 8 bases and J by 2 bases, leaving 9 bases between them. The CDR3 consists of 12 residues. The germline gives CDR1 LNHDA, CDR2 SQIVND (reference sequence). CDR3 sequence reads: CASGEENYGYTF. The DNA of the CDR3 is TGTGCCAGTGGCGAAGAGAACTATGGCTACACCTTC.

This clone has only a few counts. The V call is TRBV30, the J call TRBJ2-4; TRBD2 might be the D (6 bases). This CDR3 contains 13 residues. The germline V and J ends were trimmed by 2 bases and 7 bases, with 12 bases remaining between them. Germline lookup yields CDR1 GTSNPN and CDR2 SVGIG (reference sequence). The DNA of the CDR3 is TGTGCCTGGAGTCCGGGGGTTGTGAACATTCAGTACTTC. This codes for CAWSPGVVNIQYF.